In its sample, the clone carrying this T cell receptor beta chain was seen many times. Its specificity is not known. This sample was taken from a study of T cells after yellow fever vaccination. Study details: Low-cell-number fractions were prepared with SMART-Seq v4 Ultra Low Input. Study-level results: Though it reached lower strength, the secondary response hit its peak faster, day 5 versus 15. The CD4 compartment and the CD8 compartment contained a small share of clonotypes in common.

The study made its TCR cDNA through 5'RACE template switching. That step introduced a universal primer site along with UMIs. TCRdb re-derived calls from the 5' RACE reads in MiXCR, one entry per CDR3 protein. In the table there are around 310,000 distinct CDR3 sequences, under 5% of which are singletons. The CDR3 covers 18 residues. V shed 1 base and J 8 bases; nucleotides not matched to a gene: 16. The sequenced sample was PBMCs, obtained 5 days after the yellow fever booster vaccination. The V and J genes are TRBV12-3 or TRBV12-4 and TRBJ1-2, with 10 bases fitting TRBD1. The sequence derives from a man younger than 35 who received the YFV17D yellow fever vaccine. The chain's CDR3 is CASSLGAGGTGAAWGYTF. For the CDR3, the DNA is TGTGCCAGCAGTTTAGGGGCTGGCGGGACAGGGGCGGCTTGGGGCTACACCTTC.